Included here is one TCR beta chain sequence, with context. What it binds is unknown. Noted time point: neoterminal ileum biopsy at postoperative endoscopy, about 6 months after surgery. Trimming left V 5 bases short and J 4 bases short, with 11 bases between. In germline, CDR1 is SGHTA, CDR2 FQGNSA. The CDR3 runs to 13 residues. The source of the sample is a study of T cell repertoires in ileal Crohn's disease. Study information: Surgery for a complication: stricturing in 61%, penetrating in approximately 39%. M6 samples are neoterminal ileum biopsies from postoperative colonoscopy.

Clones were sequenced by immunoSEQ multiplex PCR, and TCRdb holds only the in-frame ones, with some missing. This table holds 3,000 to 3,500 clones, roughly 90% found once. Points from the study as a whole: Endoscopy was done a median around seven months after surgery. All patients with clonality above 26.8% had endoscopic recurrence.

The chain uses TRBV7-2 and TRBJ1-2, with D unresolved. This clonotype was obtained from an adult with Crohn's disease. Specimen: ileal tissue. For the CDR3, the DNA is TGTGCCAGCAGCCCTCGACCAGCCTATGGCTACACCTTC. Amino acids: CASSPRPAYGYTF.